The clone carrying this T cell receptor beta chain has at least ten counts. Its antigen is as yet unknown. A universal primer site was added by template switching, and unique molecular identifiers were carried by the cDNA. Via MiXCR, TCRdb re-called the 5' RACE reads, giving one row per CDR3 protein. Altogether hundreds of thousands of distinct CDR3 sequences are present, roughly 6% being singletons, with the ten largest covering around 2%. This specimen comes from a study of identical twins. Findings and limits, study-wide: Out-of-frame alpha sequences that twins shared showed excess low generation probability. It was out-of-frame TCR alpha sharing in monozygotic twins that models underestimated.

Germline CDR1 is SGHVS and CDR2 is FNYEAQ. This CDR3 is built from 14 residues. The germline V and J ends were trimmed by 4 bases and 3 bases, with 11 bases remaining between them. Input material: naive T cells sorted from blood. This TCR derives from a man between 18 and 29 years old in good health. The chain is built from TRBV7-6 and TRBJ2-3, with unresolved D. CDR3 bases: TGTGCCAGCAGCTCGGTAGCAGCTACAGATACGCAGTATTTT. It encodes CASSSVAATDTQYF.